Below, 30 T cell receptor beta chains from the same sample are listed, as sequenced in a study of T cells in Graves' hyperthyroidism and ophthalmopathy. Amplification targeted TCR beta CDR3 regions from RNA transcripts. HTBI primers drove first-round RT-PCR of the TCR CDR3. TCRdb fed the multiplex PCR reads into MiXCR, producing one record per CDR3 protein. This table has hundreds of thousands of distinct CDR3 sequences, 18% appearing once. Source material: blood. The receptors originated from a woman aged 50 to 60 with Graves' hyperthyroidism that later progressed to Graves' ophthalmopathy.

In this sample, this clonotype turned up many times. The chain has TRBV30 and TRBJ1-5; no reliable D call. Germline CDR1 is GTSNPN and CDR2 is SVGIG (reference sequence). The V end was cut by 0 bases, the J end by 5 bases, with 5 bases between. The CDR3 spans 12 residues. CDR3 amino acids: CAWSVLDQPQHF. In nucleotides, the CDR3 is TGTGCCTGGAGTGTACTAGATCAGCCCCAGCATTTT.

This clonotype was seen many times. J is TRBJ2-3 and V is TRBV5-1; 10 bases are a match to TRBD2. CDR1 and CDR2 from the germline V gene are SGHRS and YFSETQ. The CDR3 extends over 15 amino acids. Trimming at V came to 7 bases and at J to 4 bases, leaving 9 bases not matched to a gene. The CDR3 spells CASVTGLARSDTQYF. The CDR3 nucleotides read TGCGCCAGCGTCACGGGACTAGCGAGGTCAGATACGCAGTATTTT.

The chain couples TRBV3-1 to TRBJ1-3, with 7 bases matching TRBD1. The germline V gene encodes CDR1 LGHDT and CDR2 YNNKEL (reference sequence). This CDR3 is 17 amino acids long. Trimming at V came to 2 bases and at J to 2 bases, leaving 9 bases not matched to a gene. DNA for the CDR3: TGTGCCAGCAGCCAATGGGACAGCCACCTTACTGGAAACACCATATATTTT. Its translation is CASSQWDSHLTGNTIYF.

This clonotype turned up a few times. The gene calls are TRBV6-6 and TRBJ2-5, with unresolved D. From germline, CDR1 is MNHNY and CDR2 SVGAGI (reference sequence). Trimming shortened V by 0 bases and J by 0 bases, and 11 bases separated the two germline ends. The CDR3 has 16 amino acids. CDR3 sequence reads: CASSYSITGYQETQYF. The CDR3 nucleotides are TGTGCCAGCAGTTACTCAATTACGGGTTACCAAGAGACCCAGTACTTC.

CDR3 bases: TGTGCCACCAGCAGGGGCAAACGACAGAACAATCAGCCCCAGCATTTT. Amino acids: CATSRGKRQNNQPQHF. The chain joins TRBV15 to TRBJ1-5; a possible D gene is TRBD1 (5 bases). The V gene's germline CDR1 is LNHNV and CDR2 YYDKDF (reference sequence). V was shortened by 3 bases and J by 3 bases, with 15 bases between the two germline ends. This CDR3 is 16 amino acids long.

In its sample, this clonotype was seen many times. The gene calls are TRBV6-1 and TRBJ2-1, with 8 bases identical to TRBD1. Trimming cost V 5 bases and J 8 bases; bases outside gene matches: 14. Germline V gene data show CDR1 as MNHNS and CDR2 as SASEGT. CDR3 length: 16 amino acids. The CDR3 nucleotides read TGTGCCAGCAGTTCCTTGAACTCTCAGGGGGCTCATGAGCAGTTCTTC. Protein: CASSSLNSQGAHEQFF.

This clonotype has a count of ten or more. J is TRBJ2-7 and V is TRBV5-1, with 10 bases lining up with TRBD1. In germline, CDR1 is SGHRS, CDR2 YFSETQ. CDR3 length: 14 amino acids. J lost 2 bases, V lost 4 bases, and 3 bases had no gene match. CDR3 sequence (DNA): TGCGCCAGCAGCACAGGGACAGGGGCCTACGAGCAGTACTTC. It translates to CASSTGTGAYEQYF.

The chain combines TRBV7-9 with TRBJ1-1; D is perhaps TRBD1 (5 bases). CDR3 length: 15 residues. Looked up from germline, CDR1 is SEHNR and CDR2 is FQNEAQ (reference sequence). Deletions cut 5 bases from V and 0 bases from J, with 13 bases between. Here the CDR3 DNA reads TGTGCCAGCAGCCCCCTAGGGGCCCTGAACACTGAAGCTTTCTTT. It translates to CASSPLGALNTEAFF. Looking up the rest from reference TRBV7-9 and TRBJ1-1 gives the full variable domain: DTGVSQNPRHKITKRGQNVTFRCDPISEHNRLYWYRQTLGQGPEFLTYFQNEAQLEKSRLLSDRFSAERPKGSFSTLEIQRTEQGDSAMYLCASSPLGALNTEAFFGQGTRLTVV.

This clonotype was recorded at least ten times. This chain uses TRBV5-1 with TRBJ2-3, with D perhaps being TRBD1 or TRBD2 (6 bases each). The CDR3 is 15 amino acids. V lost 0 bases and J lost 4, with 12 bases in between. The germline gives CDR1 SGHRS, CDR2 YFSETQ. CDR3 DNA: TGCGCCAGCAGCTTGGATGGGGGGCGCGCAGATACGCAGTATTTT. This codes for CASSLDGGRADTQYF.

The CDR3 reads CASSSRQGQGGYTF. DNA for the CDR3: TGTGCCAGCAGTTCCCGACAGGGACAAGGAGGCTACACCTTC. The rearrangement links TRBV6-2 or TRBV6-3 to TRBJ1-2; TRBD1 matches at 7 bases. Unmatched junction bases numbered 10, after V lost 4 bases and J lost 8 bases. This CDR3 region has 14 residues. Germline loops: CDR1 MNHEY, CDR2 SVGEGT.

This clonotype came up a few times. V is TRBV7-9 and J is TRBJ1-2; D might be TRBD1 (6 bases). The V gene's germline CDR1 is SEHNR and CDR2 FQNEAQ (reference sequence). The CDR3 totals 15 residues. V was clipped by 5 bases and J by 3 bases, with 16 bases between them. The CDR3 DNA is TGTGCCAGCAGCCAGACCTTGGGGGCCGACTATGGCTACACCTTC. Encoded protein: CASSQTLGADYGYTF.

This clonotype has at least ten counts. The V call is TRBV5-1, the J call TRBJ2-3; TRBD2 aligns across 11 bases. In germline, CDR1 is SGHRS, CDR2 YFSETQ. This CDR3 comprises 16 residues. V lost 4 bases and J lost 6; bases outside the gene matches: 10. This CDR3 is CASSPTSGGRPDTQYF. Written as DNA, the CDR3 is TGCGCCAGCAGCCCCACTAGCGGGGGTCGACCCGATACGCAGTATTTT.

This clonotype was counted at least ten times. The V and J genes are TRBV2 and TRBJ1-2; 9 nucleotides agree with TRBD1. The CDR3 runs to 13 residues. Germline V gene lookup returns CDR1 SNHLY and CDR2 FYNNEI. J lost 8 bases, V lost 7 bases, and 8 bases had no gene match. CDR3 in amino acids: CASILNRGRGYTF. As DNA, the CDR3 is TGTGCCAGCATTCTAAACAGGGGGCGAGGCTACACCTTC.

Many counts were recorded for this clonotype. V gene TRBV2 combines with J gene TRBJ1-1; 12 nucleotides line up with TRBD1. From germline, CDR1 is SNHLY and CDR2 FYNNEI. The J segment lost 5 bases and the V segment lost 11 bases, leaving 6 bases of the junction unmatched. The CDR3 spans 13 residues. The CDR3 bases are TGTGCCGGCGGGACAGGGGGCCGGACTGAAGCTTTCTTT. Protein sequence: CAGGTGGRTEAFF.

The rearrangement links TRBV2 to TRBJ2-2; D is ambiguous. Trimming took off 6 bases at V and 1 base at J, with 12 bases between the two ends. The CDR3 contains 15 residues. Germline V lookup: CDR1 SNHLY, CDR2 FYNNEI. The CDR3 loop is CASSQEVVNTGELFF. For the CDR3, the DNA is TGTGCCAGCAGCCAAGAAGTAGTGAACACCGGGGAGCTGTTTTTT.

This CDR3 is CAISEVQRLNTGELFF. CDR3 nucleotide sequence: TGTGCCATCAGTGAGGTACAGAGATTGAACACCGGGGAGCTGTTTTTT. This chain links TRBV10-3 with TRBJ2-2; D remains ambiguous. Trimming removed 2 bases from V and 1 base from J, with 11 bases in between. Germline assignment: CDR1 ENHRY and CDR2 SYGVKD. The CDR3 totals 16 residues.

In regard to this clonotype: Its ends do not fully match the called genes, so a read error is possible. The chain employs TRBV5-1 and TRBJ2-3; TRBD1 is a possible D gene (7 bases). The length of the CDR3 is 17 residues. Germline CDR1 is SGHRS and CDR2 is YFSETQ. CDR3: CASSWIGGGDSTDAQYF. The CDR3 DNA reads as TGCGCCAGCAGTTGGATAGGAGGAGGGGACAGCACAGATGCGCAGTATTTT.

This chain connects TRBV5-4 to TRBJ2-3; D tentatively reads TRBD1 or TRBD2 (6 bases each). The V and J ends lost 9 bases and 1 base respectively, with 21 bases between them. CDR3 length equals 16 residues. Germline CDR1 reads SGHNT; CDR2 reads YYREEE (reference sequence). The CDR3 DNA reads as TGTGCCATGCACCTCCACGGGGGCGGTGGCACAGATACGCAGTATTTT. Translation: CAMHLHGGGGTDTQYF.

This clonotype was counted at least ten times. The chain carries TRBV6-1 and TRBJ1-1; D uncertain. Looked up from germline, CDR1 is MNHNS and CDR2 is SASEGT. Trimming shortened V by 6 bases and J by 3 bases, and 11 bases separated the two germline ends. The CDR3 consists of 13 residues. The DNA for the CDR3 is TGTGCCAGCAGCCCCCGCGGGGACACTGAAGCTTTCTTT. Translating gives CASSPRGDTEAFF.

This clonotype was observed a few times. The chain has TRBV7-3 and TRBJ2-5; possibly TRBD2 for D (5 bases). V gave up 5 bases and J gave up 5 bases, with 15 bases separating them. The CDR3 is made up of 14 amino acids. Looked up from germline, CDR1 is SGHTA and CDR2 is FQGTGA. The CDR3 here is CASSPAGVEETQYF. CDR3 nucleotide sequence: TGTGCCAGCAGCCCCGCCGGGGTTGAGGAGACCCAGTACTTC. Filled out from reference TRBV7-3 and TRBJ2-5, the complete variable domain reads GAGVSQTPSNKVTEKGKYVELRCDPISGHTALYWYRQSLGQGPEFLIYFQGTGAADDSGLPNDRFFAVRPEGSVSTLKIQRTERGDSAVYLCASSPAGVEETQYFGPGTRLLVL.

The V and J genes are TRBV6-5 and TRBJ1-3, with D unclear. The CDR3 runs 15 residues. Per germline, CDR1 MNHEY and CDR2 SVGAGI. Trimming stripped 2 bases from V and 0 bases from J, with 8 bases between. Here the CDR3 DNA reads TGTGCCAGCAGTTACCGACCGGACTCTGGAAACACCATATATTTT. Its protein is CASSYRPDSGNTIYF.

The V and J genes are TRBV19 and TRBJ1-2; D may be TRBD1 (5 bases). The V end lost 5 bases, the J end lost 4 bases, and 17 bases lay between the germline ends. This CDR3 is built from 15 residues. CDR1 is LNHDA and CDR2 is SQIVND in the germline V gene (reference sequence). CDR3 DNA sequence: TGTGCCAGTAGTTCAGACGGGACGACATCCTATGGCTACACCTTC. As protein: CASSSDGTTSYGYTF.

The chain uses TRBV29-1 and TRBJ2-7; D assignment may be TRBD1 or TRBD2 (5 bases each). Trimming removed 2 bases at V and 9 bases at J, with 17 bases between. The CDR3 runs to 13 residues. Germline-derived CDR1 and CDR2 are SQVTM and ANQGSEA. CDR3 amino acids: CSVESGTAGVQYF. The CDR3 DNA follows: TGCAGCGTTGAATCAGGGACCGCCGGGGTGCAGTACTTC.

This chain connects TRBV11-2 to TRBJ2-1; the D is unclear. Germline V gene data show CDR1 as SGHAT and CDR2 as FQNNGV. The CDR3 has 15 amino acids. V lost 2 bases to trimming and J lost 15 bases, with 23 bases between them. The CDR3 reads CASSLLTISIAEGFF. The CDR3 DNA sequence: TGTGCCAGCAGCTTACTTACAATTTCGATCGCGGAAGGGTTCTTC. The complete variable domain, with remaining parts taken from reference TRBV11-2 and TRBJ2-1, reads EAGVAQSPRYKIIEKRQSVAFWCNPISGHATLYWYQQILGQGPKLLIQFQNNGVVDDSQLPKDRFSAERLKGVDSTLKIQPAKLEDSAVYLCASSLLTISIAEGFFGPGTRLTVL.

Ten or more counts support this clonotype. The CDR3 is CSARDPGREVEQFF. CDR3 sequence (DNA): TGCAGTGCTAGAGACCCCGGACGGGAGGTTGAGCAGTTCTTC. The rearrangement joins TRBV20-1 to TRBJ2-1; 7 nucleotides align to TRBD2. Germline V gene data show CDR1 as DFQATT and CDR2 as SNEGSKA (reference sequence). Germline trimming cut 0 bases from V and 9 bases from J; bases unmatched to any gene: 8. The CDR3 has 14 amino acids.

This clonotype was observed a few times. The CDR3 reads CSPANRGHSGNTIYF. The DNA of the CDR3 is TGCAGCCCTGCCAACAGGGGACACTCTGGAAACACCATATATTTT. The chain couples TRBV29-1 to TRBJ1-3; 7 nucleotides line up with TRBD1. CDR1 is SQVTM, CDR2 ANQGSEA, per germline. This CDR3 has 15 residues. The trim removed 8 bases at V and 0 bases at J, leaving 10 bases unmatched.

The gene calls are TRBV6-1 and TRBJ1-4; 11 bases match TRBD1. Germline V gene data show CDR1 as MNHNS and CDR2 as SASEGT. The CDR3 runs 14 residues. The V and J ends lost 5 bases and 8 bases, in that order; junction bases with no gene match: 4. CDR3 in amino acids: CASSRGQGAEKLFF. The CDR3 region has the DNA TGTGCCAGCAGTCGAGGACAGGGGGCGGAAAAACTGTTTTTT.

V and J are TRBV6-1 and TRBJ1-1; tentatively, D is TRBD1 (5 bases). CDR3 length: 14 amino acids. Germline V gene data show CDR1 as MNHNS and CDR2 as SASEGT. V dropped 3 bases and J dropped 3 bases, with 11 bases sitting between them. The DNA of the CDR3 is TGTGCCAGCAGTGAGTTTCGGGGCGACACTGAAGCTTTCTTT. This codes for CASSEFRGDTEAFF.

There are many counts of this clonotype. This rearrangement joins TRBV10-3 to TRBJ2-5; D unclear. CDR3 length equals 13 residues. In germline, CDR1 is ENHRY, CDR2 SYGVKD. V shed 7 bases and J shed 2 bases, with 11 bases lying between them. CDR3 nucleotides: TGTGCCATCAAGGCCGGAATACAAGAGACCCAGTACTTC. Translation: CAIKAGIQETQYF.

This clonotype came up a few times. V gene TRBV9 combines with J gene TRBJ1-5; D unclear. The germline CDR1 and CDR2 sequences are SGDLS and YYNGEE. The germline V and J ends were trimmed by 0 bases and 4 bases, with 8 bases remaining between them. This CDR3 has 14 amino acids. The CDR3 region has the DNA TGTGCCAGCAGCGTAGAGGCGGGGAATCAGCCCCAGCATTTT. Its translation is CASSVEAGNQPQHF. Complete variable domain (other parts from reference TRBV9 and TRBJ1-5): DSGVTQTPKHLITATGQRVTLRCSPRSGDLSVYWYQQSLDQGLQFLIQYYNGEERAKGNILERFSAQQFPDLHSELNLSSLELGDSALYFCASSVEAGNQPQHFGDGTRLSIL.